Below, one T cell receptor beta chain is given with its context. This entry is derived from a study of T-cell memory formation after mild COVID-19. Study background: Each donor largely had its own TCR clusters.

V lost 3 bases and J 10 bases, leaving 15 bases between the germline ends. This CDR3 contains 13 residues. Germline V gives CDR1 MNHNY, CDR2 SVGAGI (reference sequence). TCRdb used MiXCR to reprocess the 5' RACE reads, holding one entry per CDR3 protein. The repertoire has under 600,000 distinct CDR3 sequences, roughly 20% of them found once; the top ten carry approximately 8.4%. This receptor was obtained from an adult woman who had mild COVID-19 (a few samples of this study predate the infection). Cell type and time point are not known. Sequenced material: PBMCs or a T cell subset sorted from them (not recorded which). This chain links TRBV6-6 with TRBJ1-1, with a possible D match to TRBD1 (6 bases). The DNA for the CDR3 is TGTGCCAGCAGTTATGGGGGCGGTCTTGTAGCTTTCTTT. Its translation is CASSYGGGLVAFF.